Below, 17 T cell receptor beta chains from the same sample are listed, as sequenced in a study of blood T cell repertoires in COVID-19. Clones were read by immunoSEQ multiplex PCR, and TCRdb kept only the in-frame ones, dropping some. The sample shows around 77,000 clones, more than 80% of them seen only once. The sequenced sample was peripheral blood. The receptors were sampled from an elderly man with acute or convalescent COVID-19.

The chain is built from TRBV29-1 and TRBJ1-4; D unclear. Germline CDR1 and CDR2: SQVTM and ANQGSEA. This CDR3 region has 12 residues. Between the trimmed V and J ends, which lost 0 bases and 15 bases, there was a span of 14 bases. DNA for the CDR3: TGCAGCGTTGAAGATCTTAAGCACGGGGTGTTTTTT. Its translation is CSVEDLKHGVFF.

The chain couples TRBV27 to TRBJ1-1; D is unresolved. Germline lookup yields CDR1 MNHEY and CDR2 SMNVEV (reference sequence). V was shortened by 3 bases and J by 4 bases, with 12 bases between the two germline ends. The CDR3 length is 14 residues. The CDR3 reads CASSLTHRGTEAFF. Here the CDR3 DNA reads TGTGCCAGCAGTTTGACCCACCGGGGCACTGAAGCTTTCTTT.

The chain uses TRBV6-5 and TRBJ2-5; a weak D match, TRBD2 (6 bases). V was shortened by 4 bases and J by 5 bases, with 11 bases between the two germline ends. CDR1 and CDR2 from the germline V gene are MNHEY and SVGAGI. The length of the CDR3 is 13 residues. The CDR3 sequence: CASSFLGRETQYF. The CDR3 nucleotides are TGTGCCAGCAGTTTTTTGGGGAGGGAGACCCAGTACTTC.

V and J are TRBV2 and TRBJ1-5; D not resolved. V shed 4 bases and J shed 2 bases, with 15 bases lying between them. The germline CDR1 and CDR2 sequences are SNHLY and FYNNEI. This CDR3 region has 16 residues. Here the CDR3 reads CASSAPGGFGNQPQHF. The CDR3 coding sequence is TGTGCCAGCAGTGCCCCCGGCGGGTTCGGCAATCAGCCCCAGCATTTT.

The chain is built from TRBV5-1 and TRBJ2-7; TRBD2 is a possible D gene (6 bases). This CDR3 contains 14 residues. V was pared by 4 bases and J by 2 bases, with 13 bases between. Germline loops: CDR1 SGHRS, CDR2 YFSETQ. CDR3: CASSPEGPPYEQYF. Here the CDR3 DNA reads TGCGCCAGCAGCCCGGAGGGCCCACCCTACGAGCAGTACTTC.

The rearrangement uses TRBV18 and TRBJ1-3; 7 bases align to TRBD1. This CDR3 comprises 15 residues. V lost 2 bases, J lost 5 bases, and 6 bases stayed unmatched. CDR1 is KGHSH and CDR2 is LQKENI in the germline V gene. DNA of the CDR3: TGTGCCAGCTCACCAGGGACAGATGGGCGAAACACCATATATTTT. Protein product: CASSPGTDGRNTIYF. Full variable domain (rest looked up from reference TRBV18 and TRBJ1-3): NAGVMQNPRHLVRRRGQEARLRCSPMKGHSHVYWYRQLPEEGLKFMVYLQKENIIDESGMPKERFSAEFPKEGPSILRIQQVVRGDSAAYFCASSPGTDGRNTIYFGEGSWLTVV.

CDR3 nucleotides: TGTGCCAGCAGCTTAGTAACGGGGGAGACCCAGTACTTC. It codes for CASSLVTGETQYF. This chain connects TRBV7-6 to TRBJ2-5; the D gene is possibly TRBD2 (5 bases). This CDR3 spans 13 amino acids. CDR1 SGHVS and CDR2 FNYEAQ come from the germline V gene. Trimming stripped 1 base from V and 5 bases from J, with 8 bases between.

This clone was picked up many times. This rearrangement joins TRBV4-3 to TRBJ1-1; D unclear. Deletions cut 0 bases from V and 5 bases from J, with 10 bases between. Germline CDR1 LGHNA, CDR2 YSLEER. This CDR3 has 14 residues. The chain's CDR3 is CASSQDTERTEAFF. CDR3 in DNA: TGCGCCAGCAGCCAAGATACGGAGAGGACTGAAGCTTTCTTT.

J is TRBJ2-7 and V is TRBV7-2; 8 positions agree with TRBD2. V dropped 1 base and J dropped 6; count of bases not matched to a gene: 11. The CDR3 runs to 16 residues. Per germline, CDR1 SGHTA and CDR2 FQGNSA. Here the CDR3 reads CASSLVRGATSGEQYF. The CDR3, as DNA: TGTGCCAGCAGCTTAGTCCGGGGGGCAACTAGCGGCGAGCAGTACTTC. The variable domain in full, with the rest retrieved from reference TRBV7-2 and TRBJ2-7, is GAGVSQSPSNKVTEKGKDVELRCDPISGHTALYWYRQSLGQGLEFLIYFQGNSAPDKSGLPSDRFSAERTGGSVSTLTIQRTQQEDSAVYLCASSLVRGATSGEQYFGPGTRLTVT.

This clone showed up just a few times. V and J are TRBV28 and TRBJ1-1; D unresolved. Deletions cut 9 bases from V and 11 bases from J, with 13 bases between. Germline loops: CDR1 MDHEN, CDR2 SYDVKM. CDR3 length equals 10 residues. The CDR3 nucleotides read TGTGCCAGTGGAAGCATGCGGGCTTTCTTT. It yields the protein CASGSMRAFF.

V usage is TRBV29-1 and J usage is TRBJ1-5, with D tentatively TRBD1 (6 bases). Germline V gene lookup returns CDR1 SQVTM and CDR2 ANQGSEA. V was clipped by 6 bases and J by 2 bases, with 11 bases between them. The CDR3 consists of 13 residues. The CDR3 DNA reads TGCAGCGTACAGACAGGCGGCAATCAGCCCCAGCATTTT. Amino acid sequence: CSVQTGGNQPQHF.

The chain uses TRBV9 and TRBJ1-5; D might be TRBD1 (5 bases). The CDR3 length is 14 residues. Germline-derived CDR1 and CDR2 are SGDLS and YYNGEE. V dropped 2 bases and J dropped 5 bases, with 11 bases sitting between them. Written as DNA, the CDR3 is TGTGCCAGCAGCGTCGACAGTGACTATCAGCCCCAGCATTTT. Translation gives CASSVDSDYQPQHF. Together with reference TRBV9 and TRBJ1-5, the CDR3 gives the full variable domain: DSGVTQTPKHLITATGQRVTLRCSPRSGDLSVYWYQQSLDQGLQFLIQYYNGEERAKGNILERFSAQQFPDLHSELNLSSLELGDSALYFCASSVDSDYQPQHFGDGTRLSIL.

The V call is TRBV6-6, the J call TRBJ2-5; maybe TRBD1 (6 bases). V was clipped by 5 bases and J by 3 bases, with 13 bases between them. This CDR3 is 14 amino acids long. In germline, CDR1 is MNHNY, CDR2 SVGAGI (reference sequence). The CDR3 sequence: CASSRDTYEETQYF. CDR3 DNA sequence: TGTGCCAGCAGTAGGGACACTTACGAAGAGACCCAGTACTTC.

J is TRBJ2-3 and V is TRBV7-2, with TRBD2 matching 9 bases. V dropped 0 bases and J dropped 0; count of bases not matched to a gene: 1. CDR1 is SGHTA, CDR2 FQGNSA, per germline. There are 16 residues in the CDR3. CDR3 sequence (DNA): TGTGCCAGCAGCTTAGCGGCGGGGGGGAGCACAGATACGCAGTATTTT. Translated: CASSLAAGGSTDTQYF. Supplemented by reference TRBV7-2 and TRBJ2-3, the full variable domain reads GAGVSQSPSNKVTEKGKDVELRCDPISGHTALYWYRQSLGQGLEFLIYFQGNSAPDKSGLPSDRFSAERTGGSVSTLTIQRTQQEDSAVYLCASSLAAGGSTDTQYFGPGTRLTVL.

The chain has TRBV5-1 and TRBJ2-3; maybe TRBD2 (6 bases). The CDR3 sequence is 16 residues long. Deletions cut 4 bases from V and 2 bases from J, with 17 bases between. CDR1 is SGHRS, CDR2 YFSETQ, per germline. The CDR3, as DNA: TGCGCCAGCAGCCGAAGCCAGGGAGGAGTCACAGATACGCAGTATTTT. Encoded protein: CASSRSQGGVTDTQYF. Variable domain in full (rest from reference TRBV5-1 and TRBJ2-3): KAGVTQTPRYLIKTRGQQVTLSCSPISGHRSVSWYQQTPGQGLQFLFEYFSETQRNKGNFPGRFSGRQFSNSRSEMNVSTLELGDSALYLCASSRSQGGVTDTQYFGPGTRLTVL.

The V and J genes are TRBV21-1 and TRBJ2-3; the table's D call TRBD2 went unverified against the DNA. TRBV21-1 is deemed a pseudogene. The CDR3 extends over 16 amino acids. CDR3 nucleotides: TGTGCCAGCAGCAAAGACTCTGGGACTAGCACAGATACGCAGTATTTT. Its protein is CASSKDSGTSTDTQYF.

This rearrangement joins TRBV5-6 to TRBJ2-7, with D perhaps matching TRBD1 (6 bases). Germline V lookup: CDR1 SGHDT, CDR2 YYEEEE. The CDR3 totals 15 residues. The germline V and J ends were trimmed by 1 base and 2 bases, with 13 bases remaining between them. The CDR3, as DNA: TGTGCCAGCAGCTTGAAAGGACAGTACGCCTACGAGCAGTACTTC. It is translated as CASSLKGQYAYEQYF.